Given below is one T cell receptor beta chain in context. The data are from a study of control samples from healthy donors and cancer patients. Using immunoSEQ multiplex PCR, the repertoire was profiled, and TCRdb retains in-frame clones only, with some absent. Counted here are 100,000 to 150,000 clones, over 85% occurring once; the ten biggest clones make up less than 7%. The germline CDR1 and CDR2 sequences are SGHKS and YYEKEE (reference sequence). The length of the CDR3 is 15 residues. Trimming removed 4 bases from V and 2 bases from J; junction bases left unmatched: 7. This TCR came from a man between 18 and 35 years old in good health. The chain uses TRBV5-5 and TRBJ1-1; TRBD1 matches at 8 bases. Sequencing was performed on blood. This CDR3 is CASSLLGQGNTEAFF. The CDR3 DNA follows: TGTGCCAGCAGCCTCCTAGGACAGGGCAACACTGAAGCTTTCTTT.